The clone carrying this T cell receptor beta chain was recorded a few times. The antigen is not known. This specimen belongs to a study of CD8 T cells in ankylosing spondylitis. The CDR3 length is 16 residues. V lost 8 bases and J lost 0; bases outside the gene matches: 7. CDR1 is LNHNV and CDR2 is YYDKDF in the germline V gene (reference sequence). General study points: Typical of ankylosing spondylitis blood, it appeared, was a TCR beta motif of eight highly homologous variants.

MiXCR was run by TCRdb on the 5' RACE reads, yielding one entry per CDR3 protein. The sample consists of a few hundred thousand distinct CDR3 sequences, approximately 16% of them appearing once. The J gene is TRBJ1-5, the V gene TRBV15; 10 nucleotides match TRBD1. This clonotype originated in a male donor with ankylosing spondylitis. Sequenced sample: blood, either unsorted or a sorted T cell fraction (not recorded which). The CDR3 sequence is CATARDRGYSNQPQHF. In nucleotides, the CDR3 is TGTGCCACCGCCCGGGACAGGGGCTATAGCAATCAGCCCCAGCATTTT.